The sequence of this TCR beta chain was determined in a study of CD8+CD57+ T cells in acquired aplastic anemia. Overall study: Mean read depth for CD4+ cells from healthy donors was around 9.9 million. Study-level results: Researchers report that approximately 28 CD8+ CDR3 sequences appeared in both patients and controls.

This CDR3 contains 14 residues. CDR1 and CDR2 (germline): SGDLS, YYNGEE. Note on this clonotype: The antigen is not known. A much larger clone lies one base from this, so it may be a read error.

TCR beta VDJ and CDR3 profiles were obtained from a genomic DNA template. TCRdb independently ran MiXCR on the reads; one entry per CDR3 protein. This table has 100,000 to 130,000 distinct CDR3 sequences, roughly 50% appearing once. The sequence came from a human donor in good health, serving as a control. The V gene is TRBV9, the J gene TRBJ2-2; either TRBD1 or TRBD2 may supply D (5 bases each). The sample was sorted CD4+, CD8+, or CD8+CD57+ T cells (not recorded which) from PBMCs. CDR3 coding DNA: TGTGCCAGTCTCCGGGACCATGACACCGGGGAGCCGTTTTTT. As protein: CASLRDHDTGEPFF.